The clone carrying this T cell receptor beta chain was counted a few times. The V segment lost 8 bases and the J segment 0 bases; nucleotides outside the gene matches: 9. The germline gives CDR1 MNHNY, CDR2 SVGAGI (reference sequence). This CDR3 spans 16 amino acids. This sample stems from a study of cytotoxic CD8 clonotypes in ibrutinib-treated CLL. Profiled with immunoSEQ multiplex PCR; TCRdb holds only in-frame clones, not every one. The sample includes about 86,000 clones, more than 70% seen only once; the top ten take under 6%. This receptor was identified in a human donor with chronic lymphocytic leukemia. This specimen was PBMCs, taken before ibrutinib treatment. This rearrangement joins TRBV6-6 to TRBJ1-5; 8 positions match TRBD1. This chain's CDR3 is CASGTGYRYSNQPQHF. As DNA, the CDR3 is TGTGCCAGCGGGACAGGTTACCGTTATAGCAATCAGCCCCAGCATTTT.